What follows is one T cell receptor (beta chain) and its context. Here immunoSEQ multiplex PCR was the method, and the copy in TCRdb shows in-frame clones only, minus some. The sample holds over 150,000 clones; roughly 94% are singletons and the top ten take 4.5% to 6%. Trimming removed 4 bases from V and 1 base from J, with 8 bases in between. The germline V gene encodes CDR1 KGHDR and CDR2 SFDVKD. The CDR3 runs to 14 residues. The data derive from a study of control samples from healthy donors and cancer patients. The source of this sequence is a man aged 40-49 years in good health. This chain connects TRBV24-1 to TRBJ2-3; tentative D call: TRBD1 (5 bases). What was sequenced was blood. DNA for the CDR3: TGTGCCACCAGTGAACGACAGCGCACAGATACGCAGTATTTT. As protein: CATSERQRTDTQYF.